A selection of T cell receptor beta chains follows, all from one sample in a study of T-cell memory formation after mild COVID-19. Via MiXCR, TCRdb re-called the 5' RACE reads, giving one row per CDR3 protein. The table records roughly 550,000 distinct CDR3 sequences, 20% of them present only once. The specimen sequenced was PBMCs or a T cell subset sorted from them (not recorded which). The receptors were gathered from an adult woman who had mild COVID-19 (a few samples of this study predate the infection). Cell type and time point are not known. Each CDR3 is given with its conserved first and last residue. D genes are given only for firm matches.

D	V	J	CDR3
.	TRBV24-1	TRBJ2-6	CATNGAGANVLTF
.	TRBV4-3	TRBJ2-5	CASSQPRGF
TRBD2	TRBV29-1	TRBJ2-1	CSVVGTSGRVSYNEQFF
.	TRBV7-2	TRBJ2-3	CASSLLQGGSQYF
TRBD1	TRBV5-6	TRBJ1-6	CASSIDRGINSPLHF
.	TRBV24-1	TRBJ2-1	CATSDRYRDKYNEQFF
.	TRBV4-1	TRBJ1-3	CASSQVAGSGNTIYF
TRBD2	TRBV6-4	TRBJ2-5	CASSVSGGPQETQYF
.	TRBV7-8	TRBJ2-7	CASSPSRQDAYEQYF
TRBD2	TRBV7-8	TRBJ2-3	CASSLVAGGVADTQYF
TRBD1	TRBV18	TRBJ2-3	CASSRGQAVSTDTQYF
.	TRBV7-9	TRBJ1-5	CASSLDGVQPQHF
.	TRBV6-5	TRBJ2-1	CASSYPGVPYNEQFF
.	TRBV11-3	TRBJ2-7	CASSLRLGISYEQYF
.	TRBV12-3/TRBV12-4	TRBJ1-5	CASSPQVSNQPQHF
.	TRBV7-9	TRBJ2-1	CASSSPLLNEQFF
.	TRBV11-2	TRBJ2-5	CASSFRRTQETQYF
.	TRBV4-1	TRBJ1-4	CASSQERGLGRDEKLFF
.	TRBV6-2/TRBV6-3	TRBJ2-2	CASRLQGLVTGELFF
TRBD2	TRBV12-3/TRBV12-4	TRBJ2-5	CASSPPGAGRQETQYF
.	TRBV7-8	TRBJ1-2	CASSLAGTRYGYTF
.	TRBV9	TRBJ2-2	CASSAYNTGELFF
.	TRBV12-5	TRBJ1-5	CASGFGSPSNQPQHF
.	TRBV20-1	TRBJ2-2	CSARGIGGKAGELFF
.	TRBV12-3/TRBV12-4	TRBJ2-1	CASSSIPLRYNEQFF
.	TRBV19	TRBJ1-1	CASSPQASSTEAFF
.	TRBV4-1	TRBJ2-1	CASASGAYEQFF
TRBD1	TRBV5-1	TRBJ2-1	CASSLETGSHNEQFF
.	TRBV24-1	TRBJ2-6	CATYVPGANVLTF
TRBD2	TRBV5-1	TRBJ2-7	CASNWGLAGYEQYF
.	TRBV5-1	TRBJ1-1	CASSLAEGIEAFF
TRBD1	TRBV12-3/TRBV12-4	TRBJ2-1	CASSRRDRVPDEQFF
.	TRBV6-1	TRBJ2-1	CASSEAGRGPEQFF
.	TRBV19	TRBJ1-2	CASSIAGESKYGYTF
.	TRBV6-5	TRBJ1-2	CASTLGGPFRGYTF
.	TRBV6-5	TRBJ2-6	CASSYSDAFSGANVLTF
.	TRBV10-3	TRBJ1-5	CAISDREYNQPQHF
.	TRBV20-1	TRBJ2-1	CSVRRVNEQFF
.	TRBV7-2	TRBJ2-2	CASSRSNTGELFF
TRBD2	TRBV3-1	TRBJ2-3	CASSQEVIRGGRTDTQYF
.	TRBV9	TRBJ1-3	CASSASLEGEPSGNTIYF